Presented here are 10 T cell receptor beta chains from one specimen sequenced in a study of neoadjuvant anti-PD-1 for oral cavity cancer. As to time point: after neoadjuvant nivolumab, at surgical resection. The table came from immunoSEQ multiplex PCR; TCRdb's copy has only in-frame clones and leaves some out. The table lists roughly 32,000 clones, about 80% of them singletons, with nearly 3.5% in the top ten. This sample comprised PBMCs, obtained after nivolumab (anti-PD-1) treatment. The origin of the receptors is a person aged 35 to 85 with oral cavity squamous cell carcinoma.

Only one count was recorded for this clone. V and J are TRBV16 and TRBJ1-1; no reliable D call. The length of the CDR3 is 13 residues. Germline CDR1 and CDR2: KGHSY and FQNENV. V lost 2 bases to trimming and J lost 1 base, with 5 bases between them. This chain's CDR3 is CASSQQGNTEAFF. The CDR3 region has the DNA TGTGCCAGCAGCCAACAAGGGAACACTGAAGCTTTCTTT.

The chain couples TRBV4-2 to TRBJ1-1, with 7 nucleotides matching TRBD1. This CDR3 has 15 amino acids. V lost 0 bases to trimming and J lost 8 bases; unmatched junction nucleotides: 9. Germline lookup yields CDR1 LGHNA and CDR2 YNFKEQ. The CDR3 coding sequence is TGTGCCAGCAGCCAAGAGGGGACAGTCCGGCGGGAAGCTTTCTTT. Residues: CASSQEGTVRREAFF.

This chain joins TRBV7-2 and TRBJ2-2; 8 nucleotides align to TRBD2. The V gene's germline CDR1 is SGHTA and CDR2 FQGNSA. V shed 5 bases and J 0 bases; nucleotides not matched to a gene: 5. The CDR3 has 16 amino acids. CDR3 sequence reads: CASSAPGLANTGELFF. The DNA for the CDR3 is TGTGCCAGCAGCGCCCCGGGACTAGCGAACACCGGGGAGCTGTTTTTT.

The rearrangement links TRBV5-4 to TRBJ2-3; D ambiguous. CDR3 length equals 15 residues. Germline loops: CDR1 SGHNT, CDR2 YYREEE (reference sequence). V was cut by 0 bases and J by 1 base, with 9 bases left in between. This CDR3 is CASSLDAVGTDTQYF. In nucleotides, the CDR3 is TGTGCCAGCAGCTTGGACGCGGTGGGCACAGATACGCAGTATTTT.

V usage is TRBV5-4 and J usage is TRBJ2-5; 7 nucleotides match TRBD2. Trimming at V came to 3 bases and at J to 1 base, leaving 0 bases not matched to a gene. The germline CDR1 and CDR2 sequences are SGHNT and YYREEE (reference sequence). This CDR3 region has 13 residues. The CDR3 region is CASSWTSQETQYF. The CDR3 coding sequence is TGTGCCAGCAGCTGGACTAGCCAAGAGACCCAGTACTTC.

The V and J genes are TRBV7-3 and TRBJ2-2, with D possibly being TRBD1 (5 bases). CDR3 length equals 15 residues. The germline V gene has CDR1 SGHTA and CDR2 FQGTGA. Trimming left V 3 bases short and J 0 bases short, with 8 bases between. CDR3 loop: CASSLTVSNTGELFF. CDR3 coding DNA: TGTGCCAGCAGCTTGACAGTTTCGAACACCGGGGAGCTGTTTTTT.

This chain links TRBV7-9 with TRBJ2-5, with TRBD2 identical over 10 bases. The trim removed 5 bases at V and 5 bases at J, leaving 5 bases unmatched. CDR1 is SEHNR, CDR2 FQNEAQ, per germline (reference sequence). The CDR3 extends over 14 amino acids. CDR3 protein: CASSPNSGGETQYF. The DNA for the CDR3 is TGTGCCAGCAGCCCTAATAGCGGGGGGGAGACCCAGTACTTC.

This chain links TRBV5-8 with TRBJ1-5; no definite D call. CDR3 length: 14 residues. From germline, CDR1 is SGHTS and CDR2 YDEGEE. The V gene lost 4 bases and the J gene lost 5 bases, with 13 bases spanning the gap. CDR3 DNA sequence: TGTGCCAGCAGCCAGACCGGAATCGATCAGCCCCAGCATTTT. The encoded protein is CASSQTGIDQPQHF.

In its sample, this clone was seen once. The chain recombines TRBV6-1 with TRBJ1-4, with 7 bases fitting TRBD1. The V gene's germline CDR1 is MNHNS and CDR2 SASEGT. The CDR3 consists of 14 residues. V lost 5 bases and J lost 2; bases outside the gene matches: 2. This CDR3 is CASSQGGTNEKLFF. Here the CDR3 DNA reads TGTGCCAGCAGTCAGGGGGGCACTAATGAAAAACTGTTTTTT.

This chain uses TRBV5-5 with TRBJ1-5; weak D call: TRBD1 (5 bases). Germline values: CDR1 SGHKS, CDR2 YYEKEE (reference sequence). The CDR3 sequence is 16 residues long. V lost 0 bases to trimming and J lost 4 bases, with 14 bases between them. The CDR3 sequence: CASSLALHRGNQPQHF. Written as DNA, the CDR3 is TGTGCCAGCAGCTTGGCGTTGCATAGGGGAAATCAGCCCCAGCATTTT. Variable domain in full (rest from reference TRBV5-5 and TRBJ1-5): DAGVTQSPTHLIKTRGQQVTLRCSPISGHKSVSWYQQVLGQGPQFIFQYYEKEERGRGNFPDRFSARQFPNYSSELNVNALLLGDSALYLCASSLALHRGNQPQHFGDGTRLSIL.